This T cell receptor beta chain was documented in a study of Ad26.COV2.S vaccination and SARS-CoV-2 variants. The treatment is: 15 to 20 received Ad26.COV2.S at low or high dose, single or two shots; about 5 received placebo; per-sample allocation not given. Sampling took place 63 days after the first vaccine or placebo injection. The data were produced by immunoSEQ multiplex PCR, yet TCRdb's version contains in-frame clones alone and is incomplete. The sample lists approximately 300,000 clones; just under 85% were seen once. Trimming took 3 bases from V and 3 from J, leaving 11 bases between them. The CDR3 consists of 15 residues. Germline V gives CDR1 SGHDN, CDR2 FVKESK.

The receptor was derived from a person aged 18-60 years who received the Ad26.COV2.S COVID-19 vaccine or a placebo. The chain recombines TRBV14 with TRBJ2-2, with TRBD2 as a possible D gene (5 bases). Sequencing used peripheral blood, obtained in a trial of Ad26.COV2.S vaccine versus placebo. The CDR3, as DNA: TGTGCCAGCAGCCACCTCGGCGGGTACACCGGGGAGCTGTTTTTT. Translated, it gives CASSHLGGYTGELFF.